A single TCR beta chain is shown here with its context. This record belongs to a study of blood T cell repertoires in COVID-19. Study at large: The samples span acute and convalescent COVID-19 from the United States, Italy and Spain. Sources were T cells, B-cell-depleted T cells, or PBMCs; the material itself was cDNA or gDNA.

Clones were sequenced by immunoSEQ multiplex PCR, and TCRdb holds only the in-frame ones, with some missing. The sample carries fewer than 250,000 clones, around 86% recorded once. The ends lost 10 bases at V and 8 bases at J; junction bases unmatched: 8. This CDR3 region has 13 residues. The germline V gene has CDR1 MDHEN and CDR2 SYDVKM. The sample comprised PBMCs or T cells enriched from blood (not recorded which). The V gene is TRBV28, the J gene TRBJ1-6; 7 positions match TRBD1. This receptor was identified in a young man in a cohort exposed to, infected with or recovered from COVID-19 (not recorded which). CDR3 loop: CATLRGGDSPLHF. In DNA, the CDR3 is TGTGCCACACTTAGAGGGGGCGATTCACCCCTCCACTTT.